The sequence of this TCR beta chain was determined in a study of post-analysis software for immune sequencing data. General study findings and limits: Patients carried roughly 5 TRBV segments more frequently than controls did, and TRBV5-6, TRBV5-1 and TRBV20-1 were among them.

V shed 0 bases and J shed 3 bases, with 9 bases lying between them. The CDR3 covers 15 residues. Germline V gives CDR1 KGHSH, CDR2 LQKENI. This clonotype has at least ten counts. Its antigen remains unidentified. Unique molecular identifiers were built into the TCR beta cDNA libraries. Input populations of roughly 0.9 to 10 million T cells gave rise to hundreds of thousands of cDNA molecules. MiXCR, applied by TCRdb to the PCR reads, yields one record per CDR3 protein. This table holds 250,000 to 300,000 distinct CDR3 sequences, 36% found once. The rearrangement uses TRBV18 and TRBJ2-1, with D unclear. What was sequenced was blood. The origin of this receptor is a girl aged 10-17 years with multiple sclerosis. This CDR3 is CASSPPAGRYNEQFF. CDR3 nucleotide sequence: TGTGCCAGCTCACCACCAGCCGGACGCTACAATGAGCAGTTCTTC. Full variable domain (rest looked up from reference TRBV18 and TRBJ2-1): NAGVMQNPRHLVRRRGQEARLRCSPMKGHSHVYWYRQLPEEGLKFMVYLQKENIIDESGMPKERFSAEFPKEGPSILRIQQVVRGDSAAYFCASSPPAGRYNEQFFGPGTRLTVL.